This paragraph covers one T cell receptor beta chain sequence. The antigen is undetermined. The CDR3 extends over 12 amino acids. Germline CDR1 is SEHNR and CDR2 is FQNEAQ (reference sequence). The data stem from a study of CXCR3-negative and CXCR3-positive naive CD8 T cells. Study-level points and caveats: When CXCR3-positive naive cells were set against CXCR3-negative naive cells, the former had more hydrophobic TRB CDR3s.

TRB cDNA libraries were made by UMI-labeled 5' RACE. TCRdb reprocessed the 5' RACE reads and reports one entry per CDR3 protein, with no DNA. Recorded for this sample: about 150,000 distinct CDR3 sequences. The sequence came from a human donor in good health. Some clones in this sample may be carry-over from other donors' samples. Sequencing was carried out using naive CXCR3+ CD8+ T cells from blood. Subset in this sample: CD45RO-CCR7+CD27+CD95- naive CD8+ T cells expressing CXCR3 (TNR3+). The chain is built from TRBV7-9 and TRBJ2-1; lacking DNA, the TRBD1 call made by TCRdb goes unchecked. The CDR3 is CASSLAPREQFF.